The TCR beta chain described here comes from a study of T cells in Graves' hyperthyroidism and ophthalmopathy. General study findings and limits: The model's output predicted ophthalmopathy at a median of about 5.9 months prior to onset. Blood also carried most thyroid clonotypes expanded above 0.001.

RNA transcripts were the template for amplifying TCR beta CDR3 regions. The primer set for the first-round RT-PCR of the TCR CDR3 was HTBI. TCRdb reanalysed the multiplex PCR reads using MiXCR and keeps one entry per CDR3 protein. The profile covers 550,000 to 700,000 distinct CDR3 sequences, with approximately 44% appearing a single time and under 20% taken by the ten largest. Orbital computed tomography and thyroid ultrasound, together with serum TRAb and thyroxine and clinical symptoms, were used for diagnoses. Trimming took 3 bases from V and 0 from J, leaving 20 bases between them. The CDR3 spans 18 residues. Details on this clonotype: Its antigen is undetermined.

This rearrangement joins TRBV12-3 or TRBV12-4 to TRBJ1-2; maybe TRBD1 (6 bases). This TCR came from an adult woman with Graves' disease, either hyperthyroidism or ophthalmopathy (not recorded which). The specimen was peripheral blood or thyroid tissue (not recorded which). Here the CDR3 reads CASSFRGGDETSNYGYTF. The CDR3 DNA reads TGTGCCAGCAGTTTTAGGGGGGGCGATGAAACCTCTAACTATGGCTACACCTTC.